This T cell receptor beta chain came from a study of Ad26.COV2.S vaccination and SARS-CoV-2 variants. Using immunoSEQ multiplex PCR, the repertoire was profiled, and TCRdb retains in-frame clones only, with some absent. The sample has some 480,000 clones; around 85% are singletons. The treatment is: 15 to 20 received Ad26.COV2.S at low or high dose, single or two shots; about 5 received placebo; per-sample allocation not given. Repertoires come from day 63 after the first vaccine or placebo injection. Donation came from an adult in Boston who was aged 18-55 years. This clone occurred a few times. The CDR3 extends over 14 amino acids. Germline CDR1 SEHNR, CDR2 FQNEAQ (reference sequence). Trimming pared 1 base from V and 2 bases from J, leaving 9 bases between.

The sequences come from peripheral blood, collected in a trial of Ad26.COV2.S vaccine versus placebo. This clonotype was obtained from a person aged 18 to 59 who received the Ad26.COV2.S COVID-19 vaccine or a placebo. This chain uses TRBV7-9 with TRBJ2-7, with D perhaps assigned TRBD1 or TRBD2 (5 bases each). CDR3 sequence reads: CASSLEGRTYEQYF. In nucleotides, the CDR3 is TGTGCCAGCAGCTTAGAGGGACGGACCTACGAGCAGTACTTC.